Below are 18 T cell receptor beta chains sequenced from a single sample in a study of blood T cell repertoires in COVID-19 (dated by TCRdb to about 2020). The library was built by means of the immunoSEQ multiplex PCR assay. This is the immuneACCESS table as TCRdb keeps it, with only in-frame sequences that have V and J called. A part of the clones is gone; compared with another copy, unresolved V genes explain less than half, and the rest is unexplained. The sample table records approximately 300,000 clones; roughly 84% of these occur just once. The leading ten clones occupy 1% of the sample. Material: peripheral blood. The receptor set was obtained from a man aged 50 to 59 with active or convalescent COVID-19.

The J gene is TRBJ1-1, the V gene TRBV29-1; D is possibly TRBD1 (6 bases). Deletions cut 7 bases from V and 5 bases from J, with 14 bases between. CDR1 and CDR2 (germline): SQVTM, ANQGSEA. This CDR3 spans 12 amino acids. CDR3 in DNA: TGCAGCGCCCACAGGGAAGGTACTGAAGCTTTCTTT. This encodes CSAHREGTEAFF. The entire variable domain, with the rest obtained from reference TRBV29-1 and TRBJ1-1, is as follows: SAVISQKPSRDICQRGTSLTIQCQVDSQVTMMFWYRQQPGQSLTLIATANQGSEATYESGFVIDKFPISRPNLTFSTLTVSNMSPEDSSIYLCSAHREGTEAFFGQGTRLTVV.

This chain joins TRBV29-1 and TRBJ1-1; D possibly corresponds to TRBD1 (6 bases). V was clipped by 7 bases and J by 0 bases, with 12 bases between them. From germline, CDR1 is SQVTM and CDR2 ANQGSEA. The CDR3 is 13 amino acids. The CDR3 DNA is TGCAGCGGCTCGGGACACATGAACACTGAAGCTTTCTTT. Amino acids: CSGSGHMNTEAFF.

This clone was seen only once. This chain uses TRBV28 with TRBJ2-1; 9 bases map to TRBD2. Unmatched junction bases numbered 10, after V lost 7 bases and J lost 6 bases. The CDR3 spans 15 residues. Germline CDR1 and CDR2: MDHEN and SYDVKM. CDR3 in amino acids: CASTPVRAGGNEQFF. CDR3 bases: TGTGCCAGCACCCCGGTTAGAGCGGGAGGCAATGAGCAGTTCTTC.

This clone appeared once. The V call is TRBV28, the J call TRBJ2-7, with TRBD2 identical over 12 bases. CDR3 length: 16 amino acids. Germline CDR1 and CDR2: MDHEN and SYDVKM. Germline trimming cut 5 bases from V and 2 bases from J; bases unmatched to any gene: 7. In nucleotides, the CDR3 is TGTGCCAGCAGTCTCCTGACTAGCGGGGGCCCCTACGAGCAGTACTTC. It translates to CASSLLTSGGPYEQYF. The whole variable domain, filled in from reference TRBV28 and TRBJ2-7, reads DVKVTQSSRYLVKRTGEKVFLECVQDMDHENMFWYRQDPGLGLRLIYFSYDVKMKEKGDIPEGYSVSREKKERFSLILESASTNQTSMYLCASSLLTSGGPYEQYFGPGTRLTVT.

V is TRBV5-1 and J is TRBJ2-1; 11 bases line up with TRBD2. There are 15 residues in the CDR3. Per germline, CDR1 SGHRS and CDR2 YFSETQ. V lost 4 bases and J lost 3; bases outside the gene matches: 3. The CDR3 DNA follows: TGCGCCAGCAGCGAGACTAGCGGGAACTACAATGAGCAGTTCTTC. Translated: CASSETSGNYNEQFF.

The chain employs TRBV27 and TRBJ1-1; tentative D call: TRBD1 (6 bases). This CDR3 comprises 16 residues. Per the germline V gene, CDR1 is MNHEY and CDR2 is SMNVEV (reference sequence). The V end was cut by 6 bases, the J end by 1 base, with 18 bases between. CDR3 region: CASSPGGGSSNTEAFF. DNA for the CDR3: TGTGCCAGCAGCCCTGGGGGGGGCTCATCGAACACTGAAGCTTTCTTT.

The chain combines TRBV7-6 with TRBJ2-7, with 9 nucleotides matching TRBD1. This CDR3 has 14 amino acids. Trimming at V came to 5 bases and at J to 4 bases, leaving 6 bases not matched to a gene. The V gene's germline CDR1 is SGHVS and CDR2 FNYEAQ. CDR3 protein: CASSRGTGWYEQYF. DNA for the CDR3: TGTGCCAGCAGCCGAGGGACAGGGTGGTACGAGCAGTACTTC.

The genes are TRBV7-9 and TRBJ1-3, with 7 bases that match TRBD1. The CDR3 length is 14 residues. V dropped 5 bases and J dropped 4; count of bases not matched to a gene: 5. Germline CDR1 SEHNR, CDR2 FQNEAQ (reference sequence). DNA of the CDR3: TGTGCCAGCAGCCTCGACAGGGAGGGAAACACCATATATTTT. Amino acid sequence: CASSLDREGNTIYF.

The V and J genes are TRBV19 and TRBJ1-5; 11 positions match TRBD1. Germline trimming cut 1 base from V and 6 bases from J; bases unmatched to any gene: 5. Germline values: CDR1 LNHDA, CDR2 SQIVND (reference sequence). The CDR3 runs to 16 residues. The CDR3 reads CASSIVGTGGFQPQHF. CDR3 in DNA: TGTGCCAGTAGTATAGTCGGGACAGGGGGATTTCAGCCCCAGCATTTT.

The V call is TRBV5-1, the J call TRBJ1-1; D call uncertain. The CDR3 is 14 residues long. The V end lost 3 bases, the J end lost 7 bases, and 16 bases lay between the germline ends. From germline, CDR1 is SGHRS and CDR2 YFSETQ. The CDR3 region has the DNA TGCGCCAGCAGCTCAAGCGGGCGGAGAAGTGAAGCTTTCTTT. Protein: CASSSSGRRSEAFF.

The V gene is TRBV19, the J gene TRBJ1-2; TRBD1 matches 7 bases. The junction had 5 bases not matched to a gene; V was cut back by 3 bases and J by 4 bases. There are 14 residues in the CDR3. Germline CDR1 is LNHDA and CDR2 is SQIVND (reference sequence). The CDR3 protein is CASSIVTGIYGYTF. CDR3 nucleotides: TGTGCCAGTAGTATCGTGACAGGGATCTATGGCTACACCTTC.

Relative to its sample, this clone is medium-sized. This sequence joins TRBV19 and TRBJ2-1; 8 bases line up with TRBD2. V lost 7 bases, J lost 4 bases, and 9 bases stayed unmatched. Germline lookup yields CDR1 LNHDA and CDR2 SQIVND (reference sequence). This CDR3 region has 15 residues. CDR3 protein: CASTSGSTGYNEQFF. The DNA of the CDR3 is TGTGCCAGTACGAGCGGGAGTACCGGTTACAATGAGCAGTTCTTC.

The V and J genes are TRBV30 and TRBJ1-5; 8 positions agree with TRBD1. CDR3 length: 14 amino acids. Germline CDR1 is GTSNPN and CDR2 is SVGIG (reference sequence). V was pared by 2 bases and J by 5 bases, with 5 bases of the junction left unmatched. The CDR3 coding sequence is TGTGCCTGGAGTCGGACAGGGCTATATCAGCCCCAGCATTTT. Residues: CAWSRTGLYQPQHF.

V is TRBV28 and J is TRBJ2-1; 8 bases are shared with TRBD2. In germline, CDR1 is MDHEN, CDR2 SYDVKM. The CDR3 is 16 amino acids. J lost 1 base, V lost 6 bases, and 8 bases had no gene match. CDR3 region: CASRGAGAPSYNEQFF. CDR3 DNA: TGTGCCAGCAGGGGAGCGGGGGCCCCTTCCTACAATGAGCAGTTCTTC.

The chain combines TRBV19 with TRBJ1-2, with TRBD1 as a possible D gene (6 bases). CDR1 and CDR2 from the germline V gene are LNHDA and SQIVND (reference sequence). The CDR3 has 14 amino acids. V dropped 9 bases and J dropped 8 bases, with 22 bases sitting between them. This CDR3 reads CASVSKAPRGGYTF. CDR3 nucleotides: TGTGCCAGCGTTTCTAAGGCTCCAAGGGGGGGCTACACCTTC.

The V and J genes are TRBV5-1 and TRBJ2-5, with 7 bases matching TRBD1. Germline assignment: CDR1 SGHRS and CDR2 YFSETQ. This CDR3 region has 14 residues. Trimming at V came to 4 bases and at J to 2 bases, leaving 5 bases not matched to a gene. CDR3 protein: CASSKPGQQETQYF. The CDR3 region has the DNA TGCGCCAGCAGCAAACCGGGACAGCAAGAGACCCAGTACTTC.

This clone was recorded once. The chain links TRBV7-2 to TRBJ2-4; perhaps TRBD2 as D (5 bases). Between the trimmed V and J ends, which lost 3 bases and 3 bases, there was a span of 9 bases. Germline V lookup: CDR1 SGHTA, CDR2 FQGNSA. The CDR3 loop spans 14 amino acids. The CDR3 DNA follows: TGTGCCAGCAGCTTCGGGGATTACAAAAACATTCAGTACTTC. Its translation is CASSFGDYKNIQYF.

This clone has just one count. J is TRBJ2-7 and V is TRBV25-1, with 10 bases identical to TRBD1. The length of the CDR3 is 15 residues. Trimming took 2 bases from V and 2 from J; bases not matched to a gene: 3. Looked up from germline, CDR1 is MGHDK and CDR2 is SYGVNS. CDR3 DNA sequence: TGTGCCAGCAGTGAAGCGGACAGGGGGGCCTACGAGCAGTACTTC. Its protein is CASSEADRGAYEQYF.